Included here is one T cell receptor beta chain sequence, with context. This sample is part of a study of shared clonotypes between healthy human individuals. Naivety among CD8 cells was defined by CD45RO negativity and positive CCR7 selection, thereby excluding terminally differentiated effector memory CD45RA+ cells. V was pared by 0 bases and J by 9 bases, with 4 bases of the junction left unmatched. CDR1 and CDR2 (germline): MNHEY, SMNVEV (reference sequence). The CDR3 spans 14 residues. The table came from immunoSEQ multiplex PCR; TCRdb's copy has only in-frame clones and leaves some out. Seen here are approximately 590,000 clones, roughly 95% observed once, and the top ten hold 0.085% to 0.11%.

The sequence was collected from a woman in her 30s in good health. V gene TRBV27 combines with J gene TRBJ1-1; 10 nucleotides align to TRBD1. Material for sequencing was naive CD8+ T cells sorted from blood. CDR3 in amino acids: CASSLSGTGAKAFF. The CDR3 coding sequence is TGTGCCAGCAGTTTATCCGGGACAGGGGCCAAAGCTTTCTTT.